This T cell receptor beta chain was profiled in a study of blood T cell repertoires in COVID-19. Overall study: Sample material is recorded as cDNA or gDNA derived from T cells, B-cell-depleted T cells, or PBMCs.

The CDR3 is made up of 13 amino acids. With V trimmed by 1 base and J by 11 bases, 5 bases remained unmatched. Germline CDR1 SGHVS, CDR2 FNYEAQ. Ages ranged from about 18 to 89 years, with residence in 20 to 30 US areas. Clinical history as reported by participants underpinned cohort assignment. Two negative PCRs, clearance, or symptom resolution were required of recovered Cohort 3 donors. Sequencing was performed with immunoSEQ multiplex PCR; in TCRdb, only in-frame clones are kept and a portion is missing. The table includes approximately 300,000 clones, roughly 87% detected once. The chain is built from TRBV7-6 and TRBJ1-3; 7 bases agree with TRBD1. The receptor's source is a young woman who had recovered from COVID-19. Sequenced: PBMCs or T cells enriched from blood (not recorded which). The DNA for the CDR3 is TGTGCCAGCAGCTTAGGACAGGGTCATCCCATATATTTT. Encoded protein: CASSLGQGHPIYF.